This T cell receptor beta chain was sequenced in a study of T cells after yellow fever vaccination. Study-wide findings and caveats: FACS-sorted repertoires might harbor abundant contaminating clonotypes from the bulk population. It was a small share of clonotypes that appeared in both CD4 and CD8 compartments. The secondary T-cell response peaked on day 5, not day 15, but was weaker.

5'RACE template switching added a universal primer site and UMIs to TCR cDNA. TCRdb analysed the 5' RACE reads with MiXCR anew, one entry per CDR3 protein. The sample has hundreds of thousands of distinct CDR3 sequences, roughly 8.4% seen once. This clonotype came up a few times. Its antigen remains unidentified. V was shortened by 5 bases and J by 4 bases, with 12 bases between the two germline ends. The CDR3 extends over 13 amino acids. This sequence originates from a man aged 18 to 35 who received the YFV17D yellow fever vaccine. This specimen consisted of PBMCs, obtained about 41 days after the first yellow fever vaccination. The chain has TRBV12-3 or TRBV12-4 and TRBJ2-7, with D possibly called TRBD1 or TRBD2 (5 bases each). CDR3 nucleotides: TGTGCCAGCAGTCCGGGACGGGTATACGAGCAGTACTTC. Its translation: CASSPGRVYEQYF.